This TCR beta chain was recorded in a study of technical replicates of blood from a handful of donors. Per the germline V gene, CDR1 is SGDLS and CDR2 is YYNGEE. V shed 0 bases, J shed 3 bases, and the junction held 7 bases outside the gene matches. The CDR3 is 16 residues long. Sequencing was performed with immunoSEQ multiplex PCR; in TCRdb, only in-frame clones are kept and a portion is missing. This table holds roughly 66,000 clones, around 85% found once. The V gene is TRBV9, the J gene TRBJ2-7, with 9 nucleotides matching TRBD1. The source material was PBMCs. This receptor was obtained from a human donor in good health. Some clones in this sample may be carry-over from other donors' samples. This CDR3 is CASSVGPGTGLYEQYF. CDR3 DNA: TGTGCCAGCAGCGTAGGTCCCGGGACAGGGCTCTACGAGCAGTACTTC. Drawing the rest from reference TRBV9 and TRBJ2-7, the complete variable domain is DSGVTQTPKHLITATGQRVTLRCSPRSGDLSVYWYQQSLDQGLQFLIQYYNGEERAKGNILERFSAQQFPDLHSELNLSSLELGDSALYFCASSVGPGTGLYEQYFGPGTRLTVT.